These T cell receptor beta chains were read from a single sample in a study of blood T cell repertoires in COVID-19. TCRdb's table, derived via immunoSEQ multiplex PCR, lists solely in-frame clones and lacks some. The table shows approximately 54,000 clones, with roughly nine tenths occurring only once. The sample consisted of peripheral blood. The source of these receptors is a man aged 50 to 60 with acute or convalescent COVID-19. Both conserved end residues are part of each CDR3.

>TRBV6-2/TRBV6-3
CASSYSSSTDTQYF
>TRBV29-1
CSVERQGETQYF
>TRBV5-6
CASSFWGAKNIQYF
>TRBV5-6
CASSLGDSVGYGYTF
>TRBV6-1
CASSGRTSGYNYNEQFF
>TRBV2
CASSEVPSTGVTEAFF
>TRBV3-1/TRBV3-2
CASSRQDRANTEAFF
>TRBV5-6
CASSLSDSTEAFF
>TRBV3-1/TRBV3-2
CASSQVRGWADTQYF
>TRBV2
CASSETGFGEQFF
>TRBV24-1
CATSDTGNNQPQHF
>TRBV27
CASNPMTGVSTDTQYF
>TRBV10-2
CASSRTGGSEKLFF
>TRBV7-9
CASSLTGTVPNEKLFF
>TRBV14
CASSQSTSGRFNEQFF
>TRBV7-9
CASSFALAGDVDEQFF
>TRBV5-1
CASSLGGDTIYF
>TRBV9
CASSTRDRENTDTQYF
>TRBV2
CATTGGLGSGANVLTF
>TRBV19
CASKSWGLADTGELFF
>TRBV7-9
CASTKGARRDTQYF
>TRBV5-4
CASSTGLATGNEQFF
>TRBV6-1
CASSERPSGRAPGELFF
>TRBV5-5
CASSLGTSILHEQFF
>TRBV15
CATSRKTSGNNEQFF
>TRBV2
CASIRTVRSGNTIYF
>TRBV5-1
CASSPQGNNSPLHF
>TRBV2
CASRAGTSGRLSTGELFF
>TRBV19
CASSEQNLQYEQYF
>TRBV3-1/TRBV3-2
CASSQGTSGRAGFGELFF
>TRBV5-6
CASSFQPGLYYEQYF
>TRBV19
CASSLGLAGFYNEQFF